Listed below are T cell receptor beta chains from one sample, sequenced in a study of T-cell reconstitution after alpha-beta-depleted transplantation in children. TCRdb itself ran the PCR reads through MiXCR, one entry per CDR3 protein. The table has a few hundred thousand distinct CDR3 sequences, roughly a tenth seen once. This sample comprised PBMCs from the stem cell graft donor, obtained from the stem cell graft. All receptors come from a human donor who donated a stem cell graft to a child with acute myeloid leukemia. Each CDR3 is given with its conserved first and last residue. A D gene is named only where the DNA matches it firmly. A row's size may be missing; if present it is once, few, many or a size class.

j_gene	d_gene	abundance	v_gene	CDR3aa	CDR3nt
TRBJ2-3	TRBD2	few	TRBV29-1	CSLIAGGTDTQYF	TGCAGCCTGATAGCGGGAGGGACAGATACGCAGTATTTT
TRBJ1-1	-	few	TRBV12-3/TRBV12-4	CASSFGGARGLNTEAFF	TGTGCCAGCAGTTTTGGGGGGGCCCGAGGCTTGAACACTGAAGCTTTCTTT
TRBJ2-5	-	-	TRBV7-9	CASMGAGETQYF	TGTGCCAGCATGGGGGCGGGAGAGACCCAGTACTTC
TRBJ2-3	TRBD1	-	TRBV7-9	CASSLEDGDRGLTDTQYF	TGTGCCAGCAGCTTAGAGGACGGCGACAGGGGGTTGACAGATACGCAGTATTTT
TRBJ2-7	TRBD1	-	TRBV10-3	CAIRQQGADVDEQYF	TGTGCCATCAGGCAACAGGGGGCGGATGTCGACGAGCAGTACTTC
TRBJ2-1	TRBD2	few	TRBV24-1	CATSDAAGGPGNEQFF	TGTGCCACCAGTGATGCGGCGGGAGGGCCGGGAAATGAGCAGTTCTTC
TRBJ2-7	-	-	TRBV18	CASSPPSAQYEQYF	TGTGCCAGCTCACCACCATCGGCACAATACGAGCAGTACTTC
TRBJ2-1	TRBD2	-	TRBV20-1	CSASGSGLYNEQFF	TGCAGTGCCTCCGGTAGCGGGCTCTACAATGAGCAGTTCTTC
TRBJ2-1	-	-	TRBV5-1	CASSVGHEEDEQFF	TGCGCCAGCAGCGTGGGACACGAGGAGGATGAGCAGTTCTTC
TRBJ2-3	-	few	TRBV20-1	CSADRLRGDTQYF	TGCAGTGCGGATAGGTTGCGTGGAGATACGCAGTATTTT
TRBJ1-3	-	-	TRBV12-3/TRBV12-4	CASSRGTPSGNTIYF	TGTGCCAGCAGTCGGGGAACCCCCTCTGGAAACACCATATATTTT
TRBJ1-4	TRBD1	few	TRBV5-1	CASSRGDRGSGSEKLFF	TGCGCCAGCAGCCGAGGCGACAGGGGGAGTGGAAGTGAAAAACTGTTTTTT
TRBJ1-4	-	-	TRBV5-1	CASSLEPGLDEKLFF	TGCGCCAGCAGCTTGGAGCCCGGTTTGGATGAAAAACTGTTTTTT
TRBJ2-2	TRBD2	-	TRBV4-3	CASSGGRATGELFF	TGCGCCAGCAGTGGCGGGAGGGCGACCGGGGAGCTGTTTTTT
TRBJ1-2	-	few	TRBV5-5	CASSLWQDYNYGYTF	TGTGCCAGCAGCTTGTGGCAGGATTATAACTATGGCTACACCTTC
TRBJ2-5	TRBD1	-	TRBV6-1	CASSETGVSETQYF	TGTGCCAGCAGTGAGACAGGGGTGTCAGAGACCCAGTACTTC
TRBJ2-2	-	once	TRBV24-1	CATSDVTDTGGLFF	TGTGCCACCAGTGACGTGACAGACACCGGGGGGCTGTTTTTT
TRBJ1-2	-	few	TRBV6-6	CASSTGLWGYTF	TGTGCCAGCAGTACAGGGTTGTGGGGCTACACCTTC
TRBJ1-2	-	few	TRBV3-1	CASSQAHYGYTF	TGTGCCAGCAGCCAAGCGCACTATGGCTACACCTTC
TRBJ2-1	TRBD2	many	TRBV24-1	CATSDDTSGAEQFF	TGTGCCACCAGTGATGATACTAGCGGGGCCGAGCAGTTCTTC
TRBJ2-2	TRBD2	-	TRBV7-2	CASSSSGGGGELFF	TGTGCCAGCAGTTCGAGCGGGGGCGGCGGGGAGCTGTTTTTT
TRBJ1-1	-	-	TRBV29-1	CSAGGGENTEAFF	TGCAGCGCTGGTGGGGGCGAGAACACTGAAGCTTTCTTT
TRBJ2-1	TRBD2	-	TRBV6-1	CASSVMGLAGGNEQFF	TGTGCCAGCAGTGTGATGGGACTAGCGGGGGGCAATGAGCAGTTCTTC
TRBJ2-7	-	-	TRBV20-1	CSAESRTTGYEQYF	TGCAGTGCTGAATCCCGGACTACGGGGTACGAGCAGTACTTC
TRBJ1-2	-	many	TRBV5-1	CASSPTSQALYGYTF	TGCGCCAGCAGCCCTACCTCACAGGCACTCTATGGCTACACCTTC
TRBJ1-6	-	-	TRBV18	CASSPADYSPLHF	TGTGCCAGCTCACCCGCAGACTATTCACCCCTCCACTTT
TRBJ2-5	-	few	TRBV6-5	CASSYSSTGPPETQYF	TGTGCCAGCAGTTACTCCTCGACAGGTCCCCCAGAGACCCAGTACTTC
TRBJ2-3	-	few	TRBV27	CASSRGRSTDTQYF	TGTGCCAGCAGTAGAGGTCGTTCCACAGATACGCAGTATTTT
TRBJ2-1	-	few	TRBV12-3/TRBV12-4	CATRGSANEQFF	TGTGCCACCCGGGGTAGCGCCAATGAGCAGTTCTTC
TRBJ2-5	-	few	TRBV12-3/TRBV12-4	CASSRHGLGGETQYF	TGTGCCAGCAGCCGACACGGACTAGGGGGAGAGACCCAGTACTTC
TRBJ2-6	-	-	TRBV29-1	CSVGKASGANVLTF	TGCAGCGTTGGGAAGGCTTCTGGGGCCAACGTCCTGACTTTC
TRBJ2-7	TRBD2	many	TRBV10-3	CAISESTSGSLRGEQYF	TGTGCCATCAGTGAGTCGACTAGCGGGTCGCTCCGGGGGGAGCAGTACTTC
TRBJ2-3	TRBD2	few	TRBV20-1	CSAKGLATFDTQYF	TGCAGTGCTAAAGGACTAGCGACCTTCGATACGCAGTATTTT
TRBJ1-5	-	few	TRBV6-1	CASSALTEPDQPQHF	TGTGCCAGCAGTGCATTGACAGAGCCAGATCAGCCCCAGCATTTT
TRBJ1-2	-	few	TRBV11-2	CAGEGAYGYTF	TGTGCCGGGGAGGGTGCCTATGGCTACACCTTC
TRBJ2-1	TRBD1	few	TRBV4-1	CASSQEGGQAEYEQFF	TGCGCCAGCAGCCAAGAGGGGGGACAGGCCGAGTATGAGCAGTTCTTC
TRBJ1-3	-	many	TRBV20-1	CSARGGGDTIYF	TGCAGTGCGAGAGGGGGAGGTGACACCATATATTTT
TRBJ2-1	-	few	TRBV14	CASSHLGPSYNEQFF	TGTGCCAGCAGCCACCTTGGACCCTCCTACAATGAGCAGTTCTTC
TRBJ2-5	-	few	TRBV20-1	CSAREGLGPGETQYF	TGCAGTGCTAGAGAAGGTTTGGGCCCGGGAGAGACCCAGTACTTC
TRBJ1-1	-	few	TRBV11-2	CASSAAPNTEAFF	TGTGCCAGCAGCGCAGCACCGAACACTGAAGCTTTCTTT
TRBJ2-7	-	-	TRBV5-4	CASSLVGTRGYEQYF	TGTGCCAGCAGCTTGGTAGGCACTCGAGGCTACGAGCAGTACTTC
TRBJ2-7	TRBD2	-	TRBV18	CASSPPGLAGGFSHEQYF	TGTGCCAGCTCACCACCGGGACTAGCGGGAGGGTTCTCCCACGAGCAGTACTTC
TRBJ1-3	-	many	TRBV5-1	CASRDGGGNTIYF	TGCGCCAGCCGGGACGGAGGCGGAAACACCATATATTTT
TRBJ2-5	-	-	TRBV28	CASSSTAGEETQYF	TGTGCCAGCAGTTCTACGGCAGGGGAAGAGACCCAGTACTTC
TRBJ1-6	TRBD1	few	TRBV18	CASSPLSSGGRTSYNSPLHF	TGTGCCAGCTCACCACTCAGTTCAGGGGGGAGAACCTCCTATAATTCACCCCTCCACTTT
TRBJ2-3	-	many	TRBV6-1	CASTRTMTSTDTQYF	TGTGCCAGCACTCGAACAATGACTAGCACAGATACGCAGTATTTT
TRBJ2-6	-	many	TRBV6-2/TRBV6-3	CASSRAGSGANVLTF	TGTGCCAGCTCCAGGGCAGGGTCTGGGGCCAACGTCCTGACTTTC
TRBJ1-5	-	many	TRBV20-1	CSARSGGQPQHF	TGCAGTGCTAGGAGTGGGGGGCAGCCCCAGCATTTT
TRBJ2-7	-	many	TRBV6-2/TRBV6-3	CASGGQMHTYEQYF	TGTGCCAGTGGTGGACAAATGCACACCTACGAGCAGTACTTC
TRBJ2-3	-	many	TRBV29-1	CSVSWSDTQYF	TGCAGCGTTTCGTGGTCAGATACGCAGTATTTT
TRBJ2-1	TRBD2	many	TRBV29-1	CSVEGLAGSYNEQFF	TGCAGCGTTGAAGGGCTAGCGGGGTCCTACAATGAGCAGTTCTTC
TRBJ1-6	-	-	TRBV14	CASSQYASPLHF	TGTGCCAGCAGCCAGTACGCTTCACCCCTCCACTTT
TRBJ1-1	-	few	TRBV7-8	CASSSYRQNHEAFF	TGTGCCAGCAGCTCTTACCGACAGAATCATGAAGCTTTCTTT
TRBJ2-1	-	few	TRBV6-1	CASIWGHRYNEQFF	TGTGCCAGCATCTGGGGACACCGTTACAATGAGCAGTTCTTC
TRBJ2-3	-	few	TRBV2	CASNRAFGVHFTDTQYF	TGTGCCAGCAACAGGGCGTTCGGGGTTCACTTCACAGATACGCAGTATTTT
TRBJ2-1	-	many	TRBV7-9	CASSLALLRGNEQFF	TGTGCCAGCAGCTTAGCGCTTTTGAGGGGCAATGAGCAGTTCTTC
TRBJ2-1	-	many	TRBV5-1	CASSLESAGHEQFF	TGCGCCAGCAGCTTGGAGTCGGCGGGGCATGAGCAGTTCTTC
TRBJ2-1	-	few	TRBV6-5	CASSYTWTAHEQFF	TGTGCCAGCAGTTACACTTGGACAGCCCATGAGCAGTTCTTC